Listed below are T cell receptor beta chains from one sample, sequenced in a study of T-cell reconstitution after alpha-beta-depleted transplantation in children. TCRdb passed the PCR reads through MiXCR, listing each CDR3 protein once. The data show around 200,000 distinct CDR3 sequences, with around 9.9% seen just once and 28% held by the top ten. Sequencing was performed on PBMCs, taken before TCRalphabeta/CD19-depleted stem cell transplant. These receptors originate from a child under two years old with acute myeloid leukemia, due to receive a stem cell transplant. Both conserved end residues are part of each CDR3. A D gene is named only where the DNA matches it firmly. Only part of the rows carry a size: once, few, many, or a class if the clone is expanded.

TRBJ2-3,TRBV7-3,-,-,CASSLGPNSDTQYF,TGTGCCAGCAGCCTTGGACCGAATTCAGATACGCAGTATTTT
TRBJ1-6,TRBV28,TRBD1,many,CASSRGQGRDALHF,TGTGCCAGCAGTCGAGGACAGGGCAGGGACGCCCTCCACTTT
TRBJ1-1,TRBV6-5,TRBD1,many,CASSYSLGQGNTEAFF,TGTGCCAGCAGTTACTCTCTAGGACAGGGGAACACTGAAGCTTTCTTT
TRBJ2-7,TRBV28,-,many,CASSLSAVSSYEQYF,TGTGCCAGCAGTTTGTCGGCGGTTAGCTCCTACGAGCAGTACTTC
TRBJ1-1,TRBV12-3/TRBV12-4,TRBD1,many,CASSPTYRGGVNTEAFF,TGTGCCAGCAGTCCTACTTACAGGGGGGGAGTGAACACTGAAGCTTTCTTT
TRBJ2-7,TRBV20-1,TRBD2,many,CSASLATEQYF,TGCAGTGCGTCACTAGCGACCGAGCAGTACTTC
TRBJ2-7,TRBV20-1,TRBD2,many,CSARDPMTSVSYEQYF,TGCAGTGCTAGAGATCCTATGACTAGCGTCTCCTACGAGCAGTACTTC
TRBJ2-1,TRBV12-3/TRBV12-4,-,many,CASSFLPTGEQFF,TGTGCCAGCAGTTTCTTGCCTACGGGGGAGCAGTTCTTC
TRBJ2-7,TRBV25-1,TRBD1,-,CASSEDRGVDEQYF,TGTGCCAGCAGTGAAGACAGGGGGGTCGACGAGCAGTACTTC
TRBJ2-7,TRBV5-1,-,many,CASSDAYEQYF,TGCGCCAGCAGCGACGCCTACGAGCAGTACTTC
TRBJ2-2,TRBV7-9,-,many,CASSSGTALNTGELFF,TGTGCCAGCAGCTCCGGGACTGCTTTGAACACCGGGGAGCTGTTTTTT
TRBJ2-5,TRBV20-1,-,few,CSAGWKTQETQYF,TGCAGTGCTGGGTGGAAAACCCAAGAGACCCAGTACTTC
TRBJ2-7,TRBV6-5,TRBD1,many,CASSYALGTGGYEQYF,TGTGCCAGCAGTTATGCCCTCGGGACAGGGGGTTACGAGCAGTACTTC
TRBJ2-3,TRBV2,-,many,CASSQDGGRHTDTQYF,TGTGCCAGCAGCCAGGATGGAGGGAGGCACACAGATACGCAGTATTTT
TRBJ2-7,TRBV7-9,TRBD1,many,CASSSHDRALAYEQYF,TGTGCCAGCAGCTCCCACGACAGGGCCCTTGCTTACGAGCAGTACTTC
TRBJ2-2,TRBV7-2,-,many,CASSPGTLNTGELFF,TGTGCCAGCAGCCCCGGGACGTTAAACACCGGGGAGCTGTTTTTT
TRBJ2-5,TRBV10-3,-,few,CAISERQTTQETQYF,TGTGCCATCAGTGAGCGGCAGACCACTCAAGAGACCCAGTACTTC
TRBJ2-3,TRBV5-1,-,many,CASSLVPAGDTQYF,TGCGCCAGCAGCTTGGTCCCAGCTGGAGATACGCAGTATTTT
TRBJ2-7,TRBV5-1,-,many,CASSLSVNSYEQYF,TGCGCCAGCAGCTTGAGTGTCAACTCCTACGAGCAGTACTTC
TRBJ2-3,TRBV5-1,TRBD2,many,CASSLEVAGGLDTQYF,TGCGCCAGCAGCTTGGAGGTAGCGGGGGGCTTAGATACGCAGTATTTT
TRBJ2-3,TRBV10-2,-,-,CASSESEDTQYF,TGCGCCAGCAGTGAGTCGGAAGATACGCAGTATTTT
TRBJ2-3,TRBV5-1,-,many,CASTFTDTQYF,TGCGCCAGCACCTTCACAGATACGCAGTATTTT
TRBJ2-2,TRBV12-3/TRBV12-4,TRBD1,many,CASSTGATGELFF,TGTGCCAGCAGTACAGGGGCCACCGGGGAGCTGTTTTTT
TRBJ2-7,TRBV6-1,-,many,CASSEWGRPSYEQYF,TGTGCCAGCAGTGAATGGGGCAGACCCTCCTACGAGCAGTACTTC
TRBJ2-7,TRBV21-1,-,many,CASSKTADRGSYEQYF,TGTGCCAGCAGCAAAACGGCGGACAGGGGGTCCTACGAGCAGTACTTC
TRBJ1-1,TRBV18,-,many,CASSPGTRGEAFF,TGTGCCAGCTCACCCGGGACTCGGGGTGAAGCTTTCTTT
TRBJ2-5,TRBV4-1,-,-,CASSQNTPGETQYF,TGCGCCAGCAGTCAGAACACCCCTGGGGAGACCCAGTACTTC
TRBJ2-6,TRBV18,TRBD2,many,CASSLQQAGGRGANVLTF,TGTGCCAGCTCCCTCCAGCAGGCGGGAGGACGAGGGGCCAACGTCCTGACTTTC
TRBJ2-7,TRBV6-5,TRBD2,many,CASSFSSGSVEQYF,TGTGCCAGCAGTTTTTCTAGCGGGAGTGTCGAGCAGTACTTC
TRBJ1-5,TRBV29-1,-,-,CSVASDSGNQPQHF,TGCAGCGTTGCTTCGGACAGTGGCAATCAGCCCCAGCATTTT
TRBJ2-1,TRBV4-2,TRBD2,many,CASSHTSGDEQFF,TGTGCCAGCAGCCATACGAGCGGGGATGAGCAGTTCTTC
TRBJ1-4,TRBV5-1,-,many,CASSLGTAVGEKLFF,TGCGCCAGCAGCTTGGGTACAGCGGTGGGGGAAAAACTGTTTTTT
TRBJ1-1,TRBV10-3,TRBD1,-,CAIRDRGEAFF,TGTGCCATCAGGGACAGGGGAGAAGCTTTCTTT
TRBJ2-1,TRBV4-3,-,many,CASSQDGGYNEQFF,TGCGCCAGCAGCCAAGATGGCGGATACAATGAGCAGTTCTTC